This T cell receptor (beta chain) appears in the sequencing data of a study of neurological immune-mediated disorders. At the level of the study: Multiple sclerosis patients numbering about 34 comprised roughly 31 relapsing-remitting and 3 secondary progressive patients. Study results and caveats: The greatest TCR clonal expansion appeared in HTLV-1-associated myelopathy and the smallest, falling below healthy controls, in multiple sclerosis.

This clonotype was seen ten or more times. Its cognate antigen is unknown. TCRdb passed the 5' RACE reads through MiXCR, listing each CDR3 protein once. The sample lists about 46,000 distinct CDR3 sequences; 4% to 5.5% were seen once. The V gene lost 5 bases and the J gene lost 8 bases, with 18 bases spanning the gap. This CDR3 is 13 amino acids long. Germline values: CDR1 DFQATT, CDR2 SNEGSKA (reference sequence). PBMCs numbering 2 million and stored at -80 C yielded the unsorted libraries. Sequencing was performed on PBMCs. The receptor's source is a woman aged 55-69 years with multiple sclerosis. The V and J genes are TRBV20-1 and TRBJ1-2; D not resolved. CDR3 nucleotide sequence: TGCAGTGCTCTACCGGGGAAAGAATACGGCTACACCTTC. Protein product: CSALPGKEYGYTF.